This T cell receptor (beta chain) was identified during a study of T cell responses to AZD1222 COVID-19 vaccine. The V and J ends lost 3 bases and 0 bases, in that order; junction bases with no gene match: 2. Germline V lookup: CDR1 SGHRS, CDR2 YFSETQ. The CDR3 runs 14 residues. Study conclusions and caveats: Rises in breadth and depth of Spike-specific TCRs came after two AZD1222 doses. Variant regions that are unmutated are reportedly the target of nearly half of spike-specific TCRs. Repertoires in all cases were sampled only once the peak T cell response had passed.

Profiling relied on immunoSEQ multiplex PCR, and the TCRdb table lists in-frame clones only, not all of them. The sample lists 150,000 to 200,000 clones, just over 85% occurring once. As concerns this clone: Its cognate antigen is unknown.

This receptor was taken from an adult in good health. This specimen was peripheral blood, taken on day 0 of AZD1222 vaccination. The chain employs TRBV5-1 and TRBJ1-2; 7 positions agree with TRBD1. The CDR3 DNA is TGCGCCAGCAGCTGGGACAGTCCTAACTATGGCTACACCTTC. This sequence encodes CASSWDSPNYGYTF.